What follows are 27 T cell receptor beta chains derived from one specimen sequenced in a study of blood T cell repertoires in COVID-19 (dated by TCRdb to about 2020). The method behind the library was the immunoSEQ multiplex PCR assay. TCRdb retrieved this table from immuneACCESS and kept in-frame rearrangements only. Not all clones are present; in checked studies, unresolved V genes account for under half, and no reason is known for the remainder. This sample lists around 200,000 clones; 80% to 90% were detected once. The top ten clonotypes cover about 4.5% of the sample. The sample taken for sequencing was peripheral blood. Receptors were obtained from a man aged 45-65 years with acute or convalescent COVID-19.

This chain uses TRBV5-5 with TRBJ2-5; TRBD1 is a possible D gene (6 bases). Germline-derived CDR1 and CDR2 are SGHKS and YYEKEE (reference sequence). The CDR3 is 15 residues long. Trimming removed 2 bases from V and 4 bases from J, with 15 bases in between. This CDR3 reads CASSFAGAGAETQYF. For the CDR3, the DNA is TGTGCCAGCAGCTTCGCAGGGGCAGGGGCAGAGACCCAGTACTTC. Full variable domain (missing parts from reference TRBV5-5 and TRBJ2-5): DAGVTQSPTHLIKTRGQQVTLRCSPISGHKSVSWYQQVLGQGPQFIFQYYEKEERGRGNFPDRFSARQFPNYSSELNVNALLLGDSALYLCASSFAGAGAETQYFGPGTRLLVL.

The J gene is TRBJ1-1, the V gene TRBV25-1; D possibly corresponds to TRBD1 (5 bases). This CDR3 is built from 15 residues. Looked up from germline, CDR1 is MGHDK and CDR2 is SYGVNS. The ends were cut back, 1 base at V and 0 bases at J, with 9 bases in the middle. The CDR3 loop is CASSEFQGVNTEAFF. Written as DNA, the CDR3 is TGTGCCAGCAGTGAATTTCAGGGTGTGAACACTGAAGCTTTCTTT.

The V and J genes are TRBV15 and TRBJ2-5; 10 bases are a match to TRBD1. This CDR3 is built from 20 residues. V dropped 0 bases and J dropped 2; count of bases not matched to a gene: 15. The germline V gene has CDR1 LNHNV and CDR2 YYDKDF (reference sequence). The CDR3 protein is CATSRDMRGQGSGRQETQYF. CDR3 in DNA: TGTGCCACCAGCAGAGATATGCGGGGACAGGGGTCGGGCCGTCAAGAGACCCAGTACTTC.

The rearrangement joins TRBV19 to TRBJ1-5; the D is unclear. Germline V gene lookup returns CDR1 LNHDA and CDR2 SQIVND (reference sequence). The CDR3 sequence is 16 residues long. V dropped 5 bases and J dropped 0 bases, with 14 bases sitting between them. DNA of the CDR3: TGTGCCAGTAGTCTAATCGACACAGCTAGCAATCAGCCCCAGCATTTT. It yields the protein CASSLIDTASNQPQHF. The variable domain in full, completed from reference TRBV19 and TRBJ1-5, reads DGGITQSPKYLFRKEGQNVTLSCEQNLNHDAMYWYRQDPGQGLRLIYYSQIVNDFQKGDIAEGYSVSREKKESFPLTVTSAQKNPTAFYLCASSLIDTASNQPQHFGDGTRLSIL.

V and J are TRBV24-1 and TRBJ1-2; D gene uncertain. V lost 9 bases and J lost 7, with 20 bases in between. The CDR3 is 14 residues long. CDR1 KGHDR and CDR2 SFDVKD come from the germline V gene. CDR3 DNA: TGTGCCACCGGCGGGGTTCCTCTGGCGGGTGGCTACACCTTC. Translated, it gives CATGGVPLAGGYTF.

This chain links TRBV27 with TRBJ2-6; perhaps TRBD1 as D (5 bases). Trimming took 5 bases from V and 0 from J, leaving 14 bases between them. CDR1 and CDR2 (germline): MNHEY, SMNVEV (reference sequence). The CDR3 sequence is 17 residues long. The CDR3 DNA follows: TGTGCCAGCAGTAGAGCCAGACAGACCTCTGGGGCCAACGTCCTGACTTTC. Translating gives CASSRARQTSGANVLTF. Looking up the rest from reference TRBV27 and TRBJ2-6 gives the full variable domain: EAQVTQNPRYLITVTGKKLTVTCSQNMNHEYMSWYRQDPGLGLRQIYYSMNVEVTDKGDVPEGYKVSRKEKRNFPLILESPSPNQTSLYFCASSRARQTSGANVLTFGAGSRLTVL.

This clone appeared a single time. This rearrangement joins TRBV4-1 to TRBJ1-4; 7 bases are shared with TRBD1. CDR3 length: 16 amino acids. The J segment lost 7 bases and the V segment lost 1 base, leaving 9 bases of the junction unmatched. The germline V gene has CDR1 MGHRA and CDR2 YSYEKL. The chain's CDR3 is CASSQVFRGSGEKLFF. The CDR3 DNA reads as TGCGCCAGCAGCCAAGTGTTCAGGGGGTCCGGTGAAAAACTGTTTTTT.

To note about this clone: This same CDR3 is encoded by further DNA sequences in the sample. The chain links TRBV19 to TRBJ1-1; a possible D gene is TRBD1 (6 bases). Germline V gene lookup returns CDR1 LNHDA and CDR2 SQIVND (reference sequence). V lost 6 bases, J lost 0 bases, and 8 bases lay in between. The CDR3 sequence is 13 residues long. CDR3 in DNA: TGTGCCAGTAGGGACAGTTTGAACACTGAAGCTTTCTTT. Translation: CASRDSLNTEAFF.

The V call is TRBV7-9, the J call TRBJ1-2; D possibly corresponds to TRBD1 (5 bases). The V gene lost 4 bases and the J gene lost 8 bases, with 26 bases spanning the gap. This CDR3 region has 17 residues. Germline lookup yields CDR1 SEHNR and CDR2 FQNEAQ (reference sequence). The CDR3 sequence: CASSSRDLPKAAGGYTF. CDR3 in DNA: TGTGCCAGCAGCTCCCGGGACTTGCCGAAAGCTGCCGGAGGCTACACCTTC.

As DNA, the CDR3 is TGCGCCAGCGCCCAGGGGGCGCCCTACGAGCAGTACTTC. Protein: CASAQGAPYEQYF. The chain combines TRBV5-1 with TRBJ2-7; 8 nucleotides line up with TRBD1. J lost 2 bases, V lost 7 bases, and 5 bases had no gene match. This CDR3 region has 13 residues. The germline gives CDR1 SGHRS, CDR2 YFSETQ.

The V and J genes are TRBV9 and TRBJ2-7, with 9 bases lining up with TRBD1. The CDR3 is 15 amino acids. The V and J ends lost 2 bases and 4 bases, in that order; junction bases with no gene match: 7. The germline CDR1 and CDR2 sequences are SGDLS and YYNGEE. CDR3 loop: CASSVNPGQGYEQYF. CDR3 nucleotide sequence: TGTGCCAGCAGCGTGAACCCGGGACAGGGTTACGAGCAGTACTTC.

The CDR3 reads CASTRPAGILNTEAFF. CDR3 nucleotide sequence: TGTGCCAGTACTCGCCCGGCGGGCATCCTGAACACTGAAGCTTTCTTT. The chain recombines TRBV19 with TRBJ1-1; D is unresolved. The germline V and J ends were trimmed by 7 bases and 0 bases, with 18 bases remaining between them. The CDR3 covers 16 residues. Germline loops: CDR1 LNHDA, CDR2 SQIVND (reference sequence).

The V gene is TRBV19, the J gene TRBJ1-1; no reliable D call. There are 14 residues in the CDR3. Germline CDR1 LNHDA, CDR2 SQIVND (reference sequence). Deletions cut 7 bases from V and 2 bases from J, with 14 bases between. CDR3 sequence: CASKRAGVNTEAFF. As DNA, the CDR3 is TGTGCCAGTAAGAGGGCAGGCGTTAACACTGAAGCTTTCTTT.

The chain uses TRBV3-1 (or the pseudogene TRBV3-2) and TRBJ1-2; 7 bases match TRBD1. CDR1 LGHDT and CDR2 YNNKEL come from the germline V gene (reference sequence). V shed 3 bases, J shed 3 bases, and the junction held 7 bases outside the gene matches. The CDR3 is made up of 15 amino acids. For the CDR3, the DNA is TGTGCCAGCAGCCAGAGGGGGCGATCGGACTATGGCTACACCTTC. Its translation: CASSQRGRSDYGYTF.

The chain is built from TRBV13 and TRBJ1-5, with 7 bases identical to TRBD1. This CDR3 region has 14 residues. Germline V gives CDR1 PRHDT, CDR2 FYEKMQ (reference sequence). V gave up 2 bases and J gave up 6 bases; unmatched junction bases: 4. The CDR3 loop reads CASSLRRDSQPQHF. CDR3 DNA: TGTGCCAGCAGCTTAAGGAGGGACAGTCAGCCCCAGCATTTT.

V gene TRBV12-3 or TRBV12-4 combines with J gene TRBJ1-5; 8 nucleotides agree with TRBD1. The CDR3 is made up of 12 amino acids. Unmatched junction bases numbered 0, after V lost 6 bases and J lost 5 bases. CDR3 sequence reads: CASRQGDQPQHF. The CDR3 nucleotides are TGTGCCAGCAGACAGGGGGATCAGCCCCAGCATTTT.

J is TRBJ1-6 and V is TRBV25-1; TRBD1 matches at 9 bases. The CDR3 extends over 15 amino acids. Losses at the gene ends were 4 bases for V and 8 bases for J; bases not matched to a gene: 6. The germline V gene has CDR1 MGHDK and CDR2 SYGVNS. The CDR3: CASSAGQGPDSPLHF. The DNA of the CDR3 is TGTGCCAGCAGTGCCGGACAGGGGCCTGATTCACCCCTCCACTTT.

V and J are TRBV7-8 and TRBJ2-7, with 11 bases lining up with TRBD1. This CDR3 has 12 amino acids. With 8 bases clipped from V and 6 bases from J, the junction kept 3 bases outside the gene matches. Germline CDR1 is SGHVS and CDR2 is FQNEAQ. In DNA, the CDR3 is TGTGCCAGCTGGGACAGGGGGTTCGAGCAGTACTTC. Translating it yields CASWDRGFEQYF.

V and J are TRBV5-6 and TRBJ1-2; 7 bases are a match to TRBD1. The V segment lost 5 bases and the J segment 12 bases; nucleotides outside the gene matches: 13. The CDR3 runs to 13 residues. The germline CDR1 and CDR2 sequences are SGHDT and YYEEEE. CDR3 nucleotide sequence: TGTGCCAGCAGGCCGCTCCCGGGACAGAAACACACCTTC. It is translated as CASRPLPGQKHTF.

The chain is built from TRBV6-5 and TRBJ1-2, with TRBD1 as a possible D gene (5 bases). The CDR3 totals 14 residues. Germline lookup yields CDR1 MNHEY and CDR2 SVGAGI. The ends were cut back, 5 bases at V and 6 bases at J, with 16 bases in the middle. The CDR3 sequence: CASSIRDSEDGYTF. DNA of the CDR3: TGTGCCAGCAGTATCCGGGACTCCGAGGATGGCTACACCTTC.

The chain employs TRBV10-1 and TRBJ1-6; D not resolved. The CDR3 extends over 13 amino acids. V lost 3 bases to trimming and J lost 6 bases, with 6 bases between them. The V gene's germline CDR1 is WNHNN and CDR2 SYGVQD (reference sequence). CDR3 protein: CASSDPGNSPLHF. In DNA, the CDR3 is TGCGCCAGCAGTGATCCGGGTAATTCACCCCTCCACTTT.

This chain links TRBV7-9 with TRBJ1-5; TRBD1 aligns across 8 bases. The trim removed 5 bases at V and 0 bases at J, leaving 6 bases unmatched. Looked up from germline, CDR1 is SEHNR and CDR2 is FQNEAQ (reference sequence). The length of the CDR3 is 16 residues. DNA of the CDR3: TGTGCCAGCAGCCTTGGGACAGGTCTTAGCAATCAGCCCCAGCATTTT. The encoded protein is CASSLGTGLSNQPQHF.

Only one count was recorded for this clone. The chain employs TRBV12-5 and TRBJ2-5; TRBD2 aligns across 8 bases. This CDR3 region has 14 residues. V lost 5 bases, J lost 2 bases, and 4 bases stayed unmatched. Germline assignment: CDR1 LGHNT and CDR2 FRNRAP. CDR3 sequence reads: CASGPGGVQETQYF. The CDR3 DNA reads TGTGCTAGTGGTCCCGGGGGGGTACAAGAGACCCAGTACTTC.

This rearrangement joins TRBV5-1 to TRBJ1-1, with D possibly being TRBD1 (6 bases). The CDR3 totals 15 residues. Germline CDR1 SGHRS, CDR2 YFSETQ. V was clipped by 3 bases and J by 1 base, with 13 bases between them. CDR3 loop: CASSSSGVKNTEAFF. CDR3 in DNA: TGCGCCAGCAGCTCGTCAGGGGTGAAGAACACTGAAGCTTTCTTT.

V usage is TRBV5-5 and J usage is TRBJ2-2; D gene ambiguous. Trimming removed 0 bases from V and 6 bases from J, with 12 bases in between. From germline, CDR1 is SGHKS and CDR2 YYEKEE (reference sequence). The CDR3 sequence is 15 residues long. The CDR3: CASSLDPSVSGELFF. CDR3 sequence (DNA): TGTGCCAGCAGCTTGGACCCCTCAGTCTCCGGGGAGCTGTTTTTT.

The chain links TRBV3-1 (or the pseudogene TRBV3-2) to TRBJ2-6; unclear D gene. This CDR3 spans 17 amino acids. V was pared by 1 base and J by 0 bases, with 10 bases between. Germline V gene lookup returns CDR1 LGHDT and CDR2 YNNKEL (reference sequence). Written as DNA, the CDR3 is TGTGCCAGCAGCCAAGGGCCCCCTCTCTCTGGGGCCAACGTCCTGACTTTC. Amino acid sequence: CASSQGPPLSGANVLTF.

This chain connects TRBV3-1 (or the pseudogene TRBV3-2) to TRBJ2-5; 8 bases are a match to TRBD2. Germline V gene lookup returns CDR1 LGHDT and CDR2 YNNKEL (reference sequence). V shed 1 base, J shed 3 bases, and the junction held 4 bases outside the gene matches. The CDR3 consists of 15 residues. For the CDR3, the DNA is TGTGCCAGCAGCCAAGTCGGTAGCGGGGAAGAGACCCAGTACTTC. Protein product: CASSQVGSGEETQYF.